This TCR beta chain was sequenced during a study of shared clonotypes between healthy human individuals. Regarding the study as a whole: Having only a few donors restricted how much genetic and exposure-history diversity was captured. The four-donor shared clonotypes exceeded non-shared clonotypes in generation probability, with non-shared ones scoring lower.

Worth noting for this clone: Its specificity is not known. Other DNA sequences of this sample code for an identical CDR3.

In germline, CDR1 is MNHEY, CDR2 SVGAGI. The CDR3 totals 16 residues. The V segment lost 3 bases and the J segment 0 bases; nucleotides outside the gene matches: 5. Generated by immunoSEQ multiplex PCR, the TCRdb table keeps only in-frame clones and is missing some. The repertoire holds 1.4 million or so clones, about 98.5% seen once, with 0.3% to 0.45% in the top ten. This TCR was recovered from a man aged 25-45 years in good health. Specimen: naive CD4+ T cells sorted from blood. Subset given: CD45RA+ positively selected. The chain links TRBV6-5 to TRBJ2-7, with TRBD2 matching 10 bases. The CDR3 reads CASSYSGLADSYEQYF. The DNA for the CDR3 is TGTGCCAGCAGTTATTCCGGACTAGCGGACTCCTACGAGCAGTACTTC.